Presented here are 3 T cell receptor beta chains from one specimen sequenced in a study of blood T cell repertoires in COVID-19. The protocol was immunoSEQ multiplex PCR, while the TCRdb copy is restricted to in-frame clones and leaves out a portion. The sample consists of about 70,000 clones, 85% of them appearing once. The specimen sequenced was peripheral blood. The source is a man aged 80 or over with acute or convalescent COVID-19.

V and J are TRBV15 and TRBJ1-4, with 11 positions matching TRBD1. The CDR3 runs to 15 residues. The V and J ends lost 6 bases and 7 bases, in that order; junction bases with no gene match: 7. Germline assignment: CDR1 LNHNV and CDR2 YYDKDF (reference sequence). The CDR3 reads CATSRTGGRGEKLFF. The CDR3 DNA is TGTGCCACCAGTAGGACAGGGGGCCGGGGTGAAAAACTGTTTTTT.

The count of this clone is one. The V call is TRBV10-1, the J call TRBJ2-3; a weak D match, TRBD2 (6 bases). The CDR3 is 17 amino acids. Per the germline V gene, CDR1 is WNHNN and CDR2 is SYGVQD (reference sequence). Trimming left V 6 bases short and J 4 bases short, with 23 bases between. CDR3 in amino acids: CASSGITRESSPDTQYF. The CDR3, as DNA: TGCGCCAGCAGCGGAATCACACGGGAGTCTAGCCCAGATACGCAGTATTTT.

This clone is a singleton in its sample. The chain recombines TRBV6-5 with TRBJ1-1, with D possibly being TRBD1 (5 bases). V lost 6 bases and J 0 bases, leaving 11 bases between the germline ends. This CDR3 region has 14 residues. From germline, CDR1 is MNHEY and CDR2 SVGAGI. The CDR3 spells CASRYQGMNTEAFF. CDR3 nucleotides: TGTGCCAGCAGGTACCAGGGTATGAACACTGAAGCTTTCTTT.